The subject of this entry is one T cell receptor beta chain. The sample belongs to a study of T cell changes during pregnancy in multiple sclerosis. Assay: immunoSEQ multiplex PCR; the TCRdb copy retains only in-frame clones and omits some. The repertoire consists of 11,000 or so clones, with about 93% occurring once and the leading ten covering roughly 0.3%. With 0 bases removed from V and 4 bases from J, the gap between germline ends came to 13 bases. The germline gives CDR1 SGDLS, CDR2 YYNGEE. The CDR3 extends over 16 amino acids. The rearrangement uses TRBV9 and TRBJ2-2; no firm D call. This specimen was CD4+ T cells from peripheral blood mononuclear cells, taken before pregnancy. The TCR comes from a female donor with multiple sclerosis, enrolled in a pregnancy study. The CDR3 DNA reads as TGTGCCAGCAGCGTAGGTCCGAGACCGGGCACCGGGGAGCTGTTTTTT. It specifies CASSVGPRPGTGELFF.